This TCR beta chain appears in the sequencing data of a study of cytomegalovirus exposure and HLA in healthy donors. Study-level points and caveats: In an earlier analysis, productive rearrangement rates for most beta V segments clustered near 87% or 30%. Cytomegalovirus status was reportedly diagnosed by the classifier with high sensitivity and specificity. Rare sequences made up most TCRs, while some public TCRs were found in many donors.

13 Jbeta primers and 60 Vbeta primers were used for the PCR. Here immunoSEQ multiplex PCR was the method, and the copy in TCRdb shows in-frame clones only, minus some. The sample yields about 130,000 clones, around 78% seen once. About this clone itself: Antigen specificity is unknown.

Germline lookup yields CDR1 MDHEN and CDR2 SYDVKM. This CDR3 is 16 amino acids long. V shed 5 bases and J 0 bases; nucleotides not matched to a gene: 7. At collection, donors were nominally healthy, but unrecorded immune exposures were probable. This sequence was found in a woman aged 40 to 50 in good health and CMV-seronegative. The source material was PBMCs. The rearrangement links TRBV28 to TRBJ2-1, with 7 bases that match TRBD2. The CDR3, as DNA: TGTGCCAGCAGTGACCCTAGCGGCAGCTCCTACAATGAGCAGTTCTTC. Residues: CASSDPSGSSYNEQFF.